These T cell receptor beta chains were read from a single sample in a study of T cell repertoires in cytomegalovirus infection. MiXCR, run by TCRdb on the reads, gives a single entry per CDR3 protein. The data show some 230,000 distinct CDR3 sequences, with roughly 22% seen just once and 15% to 20% held by the top ten. The sample taken for sequencing was CD8+ T cells from PBMCs. Receptors were obtained from a human donor in good health (CMV status not recorded). Some clones in this sample may be carry-over from other donors' samples. Each CDR3 is given with its conserved first and last residue. D genes are given only for firm matches. Not all rows give a size; the values are once, few, many and, for expanded clones, a class.

clone size	V gene	J gene	D gene	CDR3 DNA	CDR3 protein
many	TRBV12-3/TRBV12-4	TRBJ1-5	TRBD1	TGTGCCAGCAGTGGGACAGCCTACAATCAGCCCCAGCATTTT	CASSGTAYNQPQHF
-	TRBV5-1	TRBJ2-7	-	TGCGCCAGCAGCTTATACGCCCCCGGGGGCGAGCAGTACTTC	CASSLYAPGGEQYF
few	TRBV2	TRBJ1-5	-	TGTGCCAGCAGTGACGGTGTTGGAGGGGCGGGTAATCAGCCCCAGCATTTT	CASSDGVGGAGNQPQHF
few	TRBV20-1	TRBJ2-7	-	TGCAGTGCTAGAGTAGGACACGTCGCCTACGAGCAGTACTTC	CSARVGHVAYEQYF
few	TRBV6-6	TRBJ2-5	-	TGTGCCAGCAGTTACCTCGCCGTGGAGCGAGAGACCCAGTACTTC	CASSYLAVERETQYF
-	TRBV5-1	TRBJ2-6	TRBD1	TGCGCCAGCAGCCCCGGGACAGGTTCCTCTGGGGCCAACGTCCTGACTTTC	CASSPGTGSSGANVLTF
many	TRBV7-9	TRBJ2-5	-	TGTGCCAGCAGCAGTAGTTCCATCCAAGAGACCCAGTACTTC	CASSSSSIQETQYF
few	TRBV2	TRBJ2-1	-	TGTGCCAGCGAAGGGCCCCGAGAGCAGTTCTTC	CASEGPREQFF
many	TRBV7-7	TRBJ2-1	TRBD2	TGTGCCAGCAGCCCCGGTATGGTAGCGGGCGGAAGGCTAGGAAATGAGCAGTTCTTC	CASSPGMVAGGRLGNEQFF
-	TRBV20-1	TRBJ1-6	TRBD1	TGCAGTGCTAGAGAGGGACAGAAGATTAATTCACCCCTCCACTTT	CSAREGQKINSPLHF
few	TRBV7-2	TRBJ2-3	-	TGTGCCAGCAGCTTATCCCTAGCGCGAAACACAGATACGCAGTATTTT	CASSLSLARNTDTQYF
-	TRBV9	TRBJ1-2	TRBD1	TGTGCCAGCAGCGTAGCCGGGACAGCCCCCTATGGCTACACCTTC	CASSVAGTAPYGYTF
-	TRBV12-3/TRBV12-4	TRBJ2-1	TRBD2	TGTGCCAGCAGGCCCGGGACTAGCGGGGGGCACCACTACAATGAGCAGTTCTTC	CASRPGTSGGHHYNEQFF
-	TRBV15	TRBJ2-3	-	TGTGCCACCAGCAGCCTCAAGGGGGTGCGGGGTCTCACAGATACGCAGTATTTT	CATSSLKGVRGLTDTQYF
-	TRBV28	TRBJ2-2	-	TGTGTAACAGCAAACACCGGGGAGCTGTTTTTT	CVTANTGELFF
-	TRBV24-1	TRBJ2-3	-	TGTGCCACCAGTGCCGATGCGGGGGCTGGGCAGTATTTT	CATSADAGAGQYF
few	TRBV12-5	TRBJ2-7	TRBD1	TGTGCTAGTGGCCCGGGACAGGGGACCCTCTACGAGCAGTACTTC	CASGPGQGTLYEQYF
-	TRBV28	TRBJ2-7	TRBD1	TGTGCCAGCAGTTTGGTTGGGACAGCCACTTCGACCCCCTACGAGCAGTACTTC	CASSLVGTATSTPYEQYF
many	TRBV5-1	TRBJ2-2	-	TGCGCCAGCAGTGGCGCAACGAACACCGGGGAGCTGTTTTTT	CASSGATNTGELFF
-	TRBV20-1	TRBJ1-2	TRBD1	TGCAGTGCTAGAGACGGGACAGGGACATACAGTGGCTATGGCTACACCTTC	CSARDGTGTYSGYGYTF
-	TRBV4-2	TRBJ2-1	TRBD2	TGTGCCAGCAGCCCCGAGGTGGCGGGGGGGCACAATGAGCAGTTCTTC	CASSPEVAGGHNEQFF
many	TRBV11-2	TRBJ2-1	-	TGTGCCAGCAGCTTGGGTGCCGGGGGCTGGGAGCAGTTCTTC	CASSLGAGGWEQFF
few	TRBV7-9	TRBJ1-1	-	TGTGCCAGCAGCTTAGTCGCGACTGAAGCTTTCTTT	CASSLVATEAFF
many	TRBV7-2	TRBJ2-7	TRBD2	TGTGCCAGCAGCTCGACTAGCGGTTACGAGCAGTACTTC	CASSSTSGYEQYF
few	TRBV7-9	TRBJ2-7	TRBD2	TGTGCCAGCAGCCCGCAGACTAGCGGAATCTACGAGCAGTACTTC	CASSPQTSGIYEQYF
-	TRBV30	TRBJ1-1	-	TGTGCCTGGAGGACGGGGTATATGAACACTGAAGCTTTCTTT	CAWRTGYMNTEAFF
-	TRBV19	TRBJ2-7	TRBD1	TGTGCCAGTAGTTTTTCGACAGGGGATGCCTACGAGCAGTACTTC	CASSFSTGDAYEQYF
many	TRBV7-2	TRBJ2-5	-	TGTGCCAGCAGCTTTACAGGGTTTCGGGAGACCCAGTACTTC	CASSFTGFRETQYF
many	TRBV28	TRBJ2-1	TRBD1	TGTGCCAGCAGACGCCTCCGGGACAGGGGGTCAAATGAGCAGTTCTTC	CASRRLRDRGSNEQFF
-	TRBV6-1	TRBJ1-5	-	TGTGCCAGCAGTGAATTTGGGGCAATAGGGATTCAGCCCCAGCATTTT	CASSEFGAIGIQPQHF
-	TRBV12-5	TRBJ2-2	-	TGTGCTAGTGGTTTCCGACTAGGAGGGCCCGGGGAGCTGTTTTTT	CASGFRLGGPGELFF
many	TRBV29-1	TRBJ2-5	-	TGCAGCGTTGAAGATCTTGGGGCCCCTTCGAGGATGGAGACCCAGTACTTC	CSVEDLGAPSRMETQYF
-	TRBV20-1	TRBJ1-2	-	TGCAGTGCTAGAGACCTGTTTTTAGGCTACACCTTC	CSARDLFLGYTF
many	TRBV12-3/TRBV12-4	TRBJ2-1	TRBD2	TGTGCCAGCAGTCTGAGCGGGGGTGGCTACAATGAGCAGTTCTTC	CASSLSGGGYNEQFF
-	TRBV7-2	TRBJ2-7	TRBD1	TGTGCCAGCAGCTTAGGGACGACAGGGGACGAGCAGTACTTC	CASSLGTTGDEQYF
-	TRBV9	TRBJ1-3	-	TGTGCCAGCAGCGTCTCCGGGTTCGCTGGAAACACCATATATTTT	CASSVSGFAGNTIYF
few	TRBV7-6	TRBJ2-5	-	TGTGCCAGCAGCCGCGAGGCCGGCGGGGCTTTAAGGTCGGAGACCCAGTACTTC	CASSREAGGALRSETQYF
many	TRBV7-2	TRBJ1-1	-	TGTGCCAGCAGCCATTGGCTACCGGGACTCCTGAACACTGAAGCTTTCTTT	CASSHWLPGLLNTEAFF
few	TRBV27	TRBJ2-7	TRBD1	TGTGCCAGCAGTAACGACAGGGGGCACAACCCCTACGAGCAGTACTTC	CASSNDRGHNPYEQYF
few	TRBV5-1	TRBJ1-3	-	TGCGCCAGCAGTTTGGGGATGGTGGACACCATATATTTT	CASSLGMVDTIYF
few	TRBV29-1	TRBJ2-7	-	TGCAGCGTCCGGGCCCAGAACGACTACGAGCAGTACTTC	CSVRAQNDYEQYF
-	TRBV28	TRBJ2-7	-	TGTGCCAGCAGTTCGGCTGAGGCAGGGGTACCCTACGAGCAGTACTTC	CASSSAEAGVPYEQYF
-	TRBV28	TRBJ2-5	-	TGTGCCAGCAGGACGGACGGGGAAGAGACCCAGTACTTC	CASRTDGEETQYF
-	TRBV2	TRBJ2-2	-	TGTGCCAGCAGTCGTGTGACGGTAAACACCGGGGAGCTGTTTTTT	CASSRVTVNTGELFF
-	TRBV6-2/TRBV6-3	TRBJ1-5	TRBD1	TGTGCCAGCAGTTACGACAGGGTACGGAGCAATCAGCCCCAGCATTTT	CASSYDRVRSNQPQHF
-	TRBV12-3/TRBV12-4	TRBJ1-4	-	TGTGCCAGCAGTCGAGGGTGGGCAACTAATGAAAAACTGTTTTTT	CASSRGWATNEKLFF
-	TRBV20-1	TRBJ1-2	TRBD1	TGCAGTGCTAGACCGACAGGGGGCAGCGACTATGGCTACACCTTC	CSARPTGGSDYGYTF
-	TRBV28	TRBJ2-4	TRBD1	TGTGCCACCTATGACAGGGCCTTCTCGGCCAAAAACATTCAGTACTTC	CATYDRAFSAKNIQYF
-	TRBV2	TRBJ2-7	-	TGTGCCAGCAGGGCATCTACCTACGAGCAGTACTTC	CASRASTYEQYF
many	TRBV7-8	TRBJ2-7	TRBD1	TGTGCCAGCAGCTTTACGACAGGGGGCTCTAACGAGCAGTACTTC	CASSFTTGGSNEQYF
-	TRBV2	TRBJ2-1	TRBD2	TGTGCCAGCAGCCCTTTGACTAGCGGGGGGGCCATGGACAATGAGCAGTTCTTC	CASSPLTSGGAMDNEQFF
few	TRBV29-1	TRBJ2-1	TRBD2	TGCAGCGTTCTGGGACTAGCGGGGTACAATGAGCAGTTCTTC	CSVLGLAGYNEQFF
many	TRBV28	TRBJ2-1	TRBD2	TGTGCCAGCAGTCCTTTCCTAGCGGGGGACTACAATGAGCAGTTCTTC	CASSPFLAGDYNEQFF
many	TRBV7-6	TRBJ1-5	-	TGTGCCAGCAGCTTACAAGGGAACAGCAATCAGCCCCAGCATTTT	CASSLQGNSNQPQHF
-	TRBV28	TRBJ2-7	-	TGTGCCAGCAGTTTCCGCTGGACACCCTCCTACGAGCAGTACTTC	CASSFRWTPSYEQYF
-	TRBV2	TRBJ2-7	-	TGTGCCAGCACCAAGGGCCAAAACTACGAGCAGTACTTC	CASTKGQNYEQYF
many	TRBV12-3/TRBV12-4	TRBJ2-3	-	TGTGCCAGCAGTTTCGCCAGGGGTTCTACGCAGTATTTT	CASSFARGSTQYF
-	TRBV29-1	TRBJ1-1	-	TGCAGCGGAGGGGGAGACCCGGCGTTGGGGTTGACGGCCACTGAAGCTTTCTTT	CSGGGDPALGLTATEAFF
-	TRBV29-1	TRBJ1-2	TRBD1	TGCAGCGTTCCCACAGGGGATGGCTACACCTTC	CSVPTGDGYTF
few	TRBV29-1	TRBJ2-2	-	TGCAGCGTAGGATTCAACACCGGGGAGCTGTTTTTT	CSVGFNTGELFF